This TCR beta chain derives from a study of vaccination and CD4 T cells after COVID-19. Study background: Six men and four women formed the convalescents, two being Hispanic.

On this clonotype: What it binds is not known.

Documented treatment: approximately 11-day PBMC culture with coronavirus spike peptide pools or control peptides (ViraFEST assay). ViraFEST used peptide pools to expand antigen-specific T cells and subsequently sequenced their TCRs. Sequencing of the DNA from cultured CD4+ T cells was carried out with the Oncomine TCR Beta short-read assay. Investigators obtained genomic DNA by extraction from cultured CD4+ T cells. TCRdb re-derived calls from the PCR reads in MiXCR, one entry per CDR3 protein. Among 15,000 to 20,000 distinct CDR3 sequences, roughly 52% were seen once, and the ten largest hold approximately 7.2%. Sequenced: CD4+ T cells from blood, cultured in vitro. This TCR derives from a human donor who had recovered from COVID-19.

The DNA for the CDR3 is TGTGCCAGTAGTATCCAGACAGGAATCCAGCATTTT. It yields the protein CASSIQTGIQHF. The V and J genes are TRBV19 and TRBJ1-5, with D possibly TRBD1 on 6 matching bases. The CDR3 loop spans 12 amino acids. V gave up 3 bases and J gave up 12 bases, with 12 bases separating them. The germline gives CDR1 LNHDA, CDR2 SQIVND (reference sequence).